This TCR beta chain was found in a study of blood T cell repertoires in COVID-19. Study overall: Acute and convalescent COVID-19 samples came from the United States, Italy and Spain. Sample material is recorded as cDNA or gDNA derived from T cells, B-cell-depleted T cells, or PBMCs.

The germline V gene has CDR1 SGHRS and CDR2 YFSETQ. V lost 2 bases and J lost 1, with 13 bases in between. The CDR3 is 15 amino acids. Source study methods: Researchers report that nucleated cell counts were estimated from reference gene primer amplification. Profiling relied on immunoSEQ multiplex PCR, and the TCRdb table lists in-frame clones only, not all of them. D and trimming were read from the DNA, whereas the V and J calls and clone size are those reported in that table. Of 130,000 or so clones in the sample, roughly 90% were seen once. This clonotype was obtained from a middle-aged man with acute or convalescent COVID-19. V gene TRBV5-1 combines with J gene TRBJ2-7; D perhaps matches TRBD2 (6 bases). Sample: peripheral blood. CDR3 loop: CASSFRDSPSYEQYF. CDR3 DNA: TGCGCCAGCAGCTTCCGGGACTCTCCTTCCTACGAGCAGTACTTC. Based on the CDR3 plus reference TRBV5-1 and TRBJ2-7, the full variable domain is KAGVTQTPRYLIKTRGQQVTLSCSPISGHRSVSWYQQTPGQGLQFLFEYFSETQRNKGNFPGRFSGRQFSNSRSEMNVSTLELGDSALYLCASSFRDSPSYEQYFGPGTRLTVT.